The sequence of this T cell receptor (beta chain) was determined in a study of cytomegalovirus exposure and HLA in healthy donors. Study-level background: The same platform as the approximately 670 first-cohort repertoires was used for the 110 or so validation repertoires, a later analysis reported.

Clones were sequenced by immunoSEQ multiplex PCR, and TCRdb holds only the in-frame ones, with some missing. Counted here are 150,000 to 170,000 clones, 86% occurring once; the ten biggest clones make up 2% to 2.5%. The V end was cut by 6 bases, the J end by 5 bases, with 16 bases between. CDR1 MDHEN and CDR2 SYDVKM come from the germline V gene. The CDR3 runs to 14 residues. Findings and limits, study-wide: The study put under 200 TCR beta chains on its list as cytomegalovirus-associated. Most TCR sequences showed up rarely, but some public TCRs showed up in many donors. Specificity for CMV antigens was confirmed in vitro for a few of the CMV-associated chains.

For this clone: The antigen is not known.

The sample was PBMCs. The rearrangement joins TRBV28 to TRBJ2-5; D remains ambiguous. This clonotype was sampled from a human donor in good health. In DNA, the CDR3 is TGTGCCAGCAGGCTACGGTACTATGATGAGACCCAGTACTTC. Its translation is CASRLRYYDETQYF.